The clone carrying this T cell receptor (beta chain) has more than one count but fewer than ten. The data were obtained in a study of blood T cell repertoires in COVID-19. The overall study: Acute and convalescent COVID-19 samples came from the United States, Italy and Spain.

Per germline, CDR1 SEHNR and CDR2 FQNEAQ (reference sequence). There are 17 residues in the CDR3. V lost 5 bases and J lost 8; bases outside the gene matches: 19. Original handling: From reference gene primer amplification, estimates of nucleated cell counts were derived. Sequencing was performed with immunoSEQ multiplex PCR; in TCRdb, only in-frame clones are kept and a portion is missing. V and J calls and clone size are as listed in that table; D and trimming were resolved from the DNA. Of 150,000 to 200,000 clones in the sample, roughly 79% were seen once. The chain couples TRBV7-9 to TRBJ1-2; 8 nucleotides match TRBD1. The sequence was collected from a man in his 60s with active or convalescent COVID-19. The sample was peripheral blood. DNA of the CDR3: TGTGCCAGCAGCCCACTTGAAGGGGACCGGGACAGGACCGGCTACACCTTC. Protein: CASSPLEGDRDRTGYTF.